Listed here are 5 T cell receptor beta chains from one sample, sequenced in a study of control samples from healthy donors and cancer patients. Data came from immunoSEQ multiplex PCR; TCRdb stores just in-frame clones and leaves some out. Of some 76,000 clones listed, around 92% are singletons. The sample taken for sequencing was PBMCs. These receptors were obtained from a man aged 55 to 69 with lung cancer.

The chain recombines TRBV18 with TRBJ1-3; the D is unclear. With 0 bases removed from V and 2 bases from J, the gap between germline ends came to 11 bases. CDR3 size: 16 residues. The germline V gene has CDR1 KGHSH and CDR2 LQKENI. The CDR3 spells CASSPPPPKAGNTIYF. The CDR3 DNA follows: TGTGCCAGCTCACCACCGCCCCCCAAAGCTGGAAACACCATATATTTT.

The count of this clone is one. The V and J genes are TRBV7-2 and TRBJ2-2, with 13 nucleotides matching TRBD2. The trim removed 0 bases at V and 5 bases at J, leaving 12 bases unmatched. Germline values: CDR1 SGHTA, CDR2 FQGNSA. The CDR3 loop spans 20 amino acids. The CDR3 DNA is TGTGCCAGCAGCTTAGCGGGGGGGACTAGCGGGGCTGCGGCTACCGGGGAGCTGTTTTTT. Amino acids: CASSLAGGTSGAAATGELFF.

The chain employs TRBV7-9 and TRBJ1-6, with D uncertain. The CDR3 covers 12 residues. The V gene lost 5 bases and the J gene lost 8 bases, with 7 bases spanning the gap. CDR1 SEHNR and CDR2 FQNEAQ come from the germline V gene (reference sequence). The CDR3 protein is CASSIRDSPLHF. The DNA for the CDR3 is TGTGCCAGCAGCATCAGAGATTCACCCCTCCACTTT.

The DNA of the CDR3 is TGTGCCAGCAGGCTTCAGGGACTAGCGGGGGACTACGAGCAGTACTTC. This encodes CASRLQGLAGDYEQYF. The rearrangement joins TRBV2 to TRBJ2-7; 14 bases match TRBD2. Germline assignment: CDR1 SNHLY and CDR2 FYNNEI. The ends lost 6 bases at V and 3 bases at J; junction bases unmatched: 7. CDR3 length: 16 amino acids. Full variable domain (missing parts from reference TRBV2 and TRBJ2-7): EPEVTQTPSHQVTQMGQEVILRCVPISNHLYFYWYRQILGQKVEFLVSFYNNEISEKSEIFDDQFSVERPDGSNFTLKIRSTKLEDSAMYFCASRLQGLAGDYEQYFGPGTRLTVT.

The rearrangement joins TRBV5-5 to TRBJ2-7, with D perhaps matching TRBD1 (5 bases). The germline CDR1 and CDR2 sequences are SGHKS and YYEKEE (reference sequence). V was trimmed by 0 bases and J by 2 bases, leaving 12 bases between them. The length of the CDR3 is 15 residues. The CDR3 region is CASSLAGFVAYEQYV. CDR3 nucleotides: TGTGCCAGCAGCTTGGCAGGGTTCGTGGCCTACGAGCAGTACGTC.